The sequence of this TCR beta chain was determined in a study of memory CD4+ T cells and cytomegalovirus serostatus. Turning to the study itself: Of the healthy Belgian adults, 9 were CMV seropositive and approximately 24 seronegative. Study-level findings and limits: The CMV-associated TCR signature appears largely within the CD4+ memory repertoire. Of 164 reported CMV TCRbeta sequences, around 62 were found in memory CD4+ repertoires.

This clone has a single count. Its target is not known. Single viable CD3+CD4+CD8-CD45RO+ cells were sorted as the memory CD4+ T cells. Serostatus was set by detecting CMV pp150, pp28, p38, p52 IgG. Clones were read by immunoSEQ multiplex PCR, and TCRdb kept only the in-frame ones, dropping some. This repertoire shows 45,000 to 65,000 clones, 82% found once; its top ten account for approximately 0.55%. The CDR3 is 15 amino acids. Germline CDR1 reads LNHDA; CDR2 reads SQIVND (reference sequence). Trimming removed 5 bases from V and 4 bases from J, with 17 bases in between. The V call is TRBV19, the J call TRBJ1-2; D ambiguous. The TCR was taken from an adult in good health and CMV-seronegative. Sequences were obtained from memory CD4+ T cells from blood. The CDR3 bases are TGTGCCAGTAGTCCCCAGGACGTGGCGGGCTATGGCTACACCTTC. It specifies CASSPQDVAGYGYTF.